This T cell receptor beta chain originates from a study of blood T cell repertoires in COVID-19 (dated by TCRdb to between 2020 and 2021). About the full investigation: Samples covering the acute and convalescent phases of COVID-19 were provided by collaborators in the United States, Italy and Spain. The prospective study material was composed of cDNA or gDNA derived from T cells, B-cell-depleted T cells, or PBMCs. Deeply sampled blood TCRbeta repertoires from subjects exposed to, actively infected with, or recovered from COVID-19 were included in the dataset. A freely available public database, intended as a resource for researchers studying the immune response to SARS-CoV-2, is where the repertoires were released. The samples were drawn from the first 160 participants of the ongoing ImmuneRACE study and from 1,254 subjects provided by 6 global collaborators. Nearly every sample came with metadata listing a de-identified subject ID, COVID-19 status, age in years and sex. Where available, HLA class I and class II types were obtained from metadata supplied by the sample provider rather than from assay-based typing. The study at large found these results: The amount of clinical and demographic metadata varied by source and participant and was provided uncurated.

Reading the germline V gene gives CDR1 SNHLY and CDR2 FYNNEI. The CDR3 starts with the cysteine, ends with the phenylalanine, and has 14 residues. Only the CDR3 part of the read is kept: 42 bases, read in frame from the first base. V loses 3 bases of germline sequence and J loses 10 bases, and the interval between the two ends is 13 bases. This clone has at least ten counts. The antigen this receptor binds is unknown. Base-call qualities are not available, and no considerably larger clone is one nucleotide away. Distinct nucleotide sequences in the sample also encode this CDR3. Each collaborating institution followed its own protocols to collect whole blood in K2EDTA tubes. For TCRbeta analysis, collaborators shipped samples in one of three forms: frozen whole blood, isolated PBMCs, or DNA extracted from either of those sample types. The immunoSEQ Assay, a bias-controlled multiplex PCR, was used to amplify TCRbeta CDR3 regions from genomic DNA. Concerning the study's data processing: Nucleated cell counts per sample were estimated from amplification of reference gene primers within the assay. Sequence reads were collapsed and filtered to measure the absolute abundance of every unique TCRbeta CDR3 rearrangement. For each sample, productive Simpson clonality was calculated by taking the square root of Simpson's diversity index across productive rearrangements. TCRdb took this table from immuneACCESS and kept in-frame rearrangements with V and J called. Such tables lack part of the clones; where checked against another copy, unresolved V genes explain under half of the gap, and the rest is unexplained. V, J and clone size derive from that table, while D and trimming were established from the DNA sequence. Within this sample are tens of thousands of clones, with around 84% of them counted one time only. The ten largest clones take up around 30% of the sample.

The TCR originated in a human donor in a cohort sampled during active COVID-19. The chain was built from TRBV2 and TRBJ1-6; the D gene is perhaps TRBD1, on 5 matching bases. The sequencing sample was made of peripheral blood. In nucleotides, the sequence is TGTGCCAGCAGTGAGGGCAGGGTTAACTCACCCCTCCACTTT. It is translated as CASSEGRVNSPLHF. The variable domain in full, with residues beyond the CDR3 obtained from the reference TRBV2 and TRBJ1-6 genes, is EPEVTQTPSHQVTQMGQEVILRCVPISNHLYFYWYRQILGQKVEFLVSFYNNEISEKSEIFDDQFSVERPDGSNFTLKIRSTKLEDSAMYFCASSEGRVNSPLHFGNGTRLTVT.